The 28 T cell receptor beta chains below come from one sample, sequenced in a study of T cell responses to AZD1222 COVID-19 vaccine. Here immunoSEQ multiplex PCR was the method, and the copy in TCRdb shows in-frame clones only, minus some. The table includes about 150,000 clones, roughly 90% detected once. The sample in question was peripheral blood, obtained on day 0 of AZD1222 vaccination. The receptors here all came from an adult in good health.

The sample holds one count of this clone. The chain is built from TRBV7-2 and TRBJ2-7; perhaps TRBD2 as D (6 bases). The V and J ends lost 5 bases and 6 bases respectively, with 17 bases between them. Germline V gene sequence: CDR1 SGHTA, CDR2 FQGNSA. The CDR3 totals 14 residues. The CDR3 bases are TGTGCCAGCAGCAGACCGGGACTCCCGATCGAGCAGTACTTC. Its translation: CASSRPGLPIEQYF.

In this sample, this clone turned up a few times. The chain has TRBV7-2 and TRBJ2-7; D not certain. This CDR3 has 13 residues. Germline CDR1 reads SGHTA; CDR2 reads FQGNSA. Trimming removed 3 bases at V and 2 bases at J, with 8 bases between. CDR3 sequence: CASSFPGPYEQYF. In DNA form, the CDR3 reads TGTGCCAGCAGCTTTCCCGGCCCCTACGAGCAGTACTTC.

Sample share makes this clone medium-sized (0.01 to 0.1%). This chain links TRBV7-9 with TRBJ2-1; tentative D call: TRBD1 (5 bases). This CDR3 has 13 amino acids. V dropped 3 bases and J dropped 7 bases, with 10 bases sitting between them. Per the germline V gene, CDR1 is SEHNR and CDR2 is FQNEAQ (reference sequence). Written as DNA, the CDR3 is TGTGCCAGCAGCTTTGGGGCTCGGAATGAGCAGTTCTTC. Translating it yields CASSFGARNEQFF.

The chain is built from TRBV7-9 and TRBJ2-2; 8 bases match TRBD1. After removal of 5 bases from V and 3 bases from J, the junction contained 8 bases not matched to a gene. Per the germline V gene, CDR1 is SEHNR and CDR2 is FQNEAQ (reference sequence). This CDR3 is 16 amino acids long. The CDR3 DNA is TGTGCCAGCAGCCTGGGCCAGACAGGGGACACCGGGGAGCTGTTTTTT. Residues: CASSLGQTGDTGELFF.

The chain recombines TRBV7-2 with TRBJ1-5, with a possible D match to TRBD1 (5 bases). The CDR3 is 16 amino acids. Germline CDR1 is SGHTA and CDR2 is FQGNSA. V was clipped by 4 bases and J by 0 bases, with 13 bases between them. CDR3 sequence (DNA): TGTGCCAGCAGCTCTCGACAGTCACATAGCAATCAGCCCCAGCATTTT. Protein product: CASSSRQSHSNQPQHF.

This chain's CDR3 is CASSLFPGQGSYEQYF. The CDR3 region has the DNA TGTGCCAGCAGCTTATTCCCGGGACAGGGATCCTACGAGCAGTACTTC. The chain couples TRBV7-2 to TRBJ2-7; TRBD1 matches at 9 bases. Trimming cost V 2 bases and J 1 base; bases outside gene matches: 6. The germline V gene encodes CDR1 SGHTA and CDR2 FQGNSA. CDR3 size: 16 residues.

The chain is built from TRBV19 and TRBJ1-5; tentatively, D is TRBD1 (5 bases). V was clipped by 1 base and J by 6 bases, with 16 bases between them. Germline V gene data show CDR1 as LNHDA and CDR2 as SQIVND (reference sequence). The CDR3 is 16 residues long. CDR3 coding DNA: TGTGCCAGTAGTATAGGAGTAGGTGATGGGGGTCAGCCCCAGCATTTT. Translated: CASSIGVGDGGQPQHF.

The V call is TRBV9, the J call TRBJ1-2; no clear D. Germline CDR1 reads SGDLS; CDR2 reads YYNGEE. V lost 0 bases and J lost 3, with 9 bases in between. The CDR3 runs 14 residues. CDR3 nucleotides: TGTGCCAGCAGCGTAGAGTGGCACCACTATGGCTACACCTTC. Amino acids: CASSVEWHHYGYTF.

V and J are TRBV6-5 and TRBJ1-2; a possible D gene is TRBD1 (5 bases). The CDR3 covers 14 residues. Germline values: CDR1 MNHEY, CDR2 SVGAGI. Trimming removed 7 bases at V and 6 bases at J, with 18 bases between. The CDR3 region has the DNA TGTGCCAGCATCCCCCTTAGGCAGGGCGATGGCTACACCTTC. Encoded protein: CASIPLRQGDGYTF.

The chain is built from TRBV5-6 and TRBJ1-6; possibly TRBD1 for D (5 bases). The CDR3 covers 16 residues. V lost 3 bases, J lost 7 bases, and 17 bases lay in between. In germline, CDR1 is SGHDT, CDR2 YYEEEE. The CDR3 is CASSYVPGRINSPLHF. As DNA, the CDR3 is TGTGCCAGCAGCTATGTTCCGGGACGGATAAATTCACCCCTCCACTTT.

The chain uses TRBV4-3 and TRBJ2-7; 7 bases match TRBD1. Trimming removed 3 bases from V and 3 bases from J; junction bases left unmatched: 8. This CDR3 is 15 amino acids long. CDR1 and CDR2 from the germline V gene are LGHNA and YSLEER. The chain's CDR3 is CASSQTDRPIYEQYF. In DNA form, the CDR3 reads TGCGCCAGCAGCCAGACGGACAGGCCTATCTACGAGCAGTACTTC.

The V call is TRBV18, the J call TRBJ1-6, with D maybe TRBD1 (6 bases). Germline-derived CDR1 and CDR2 are KGHSH and LQKENI. V gave up 6 bases and J gave up 7 bases, with 16 bases separating them. The CDR3 extends over 15 amino acids. The CDR3 DNA is TGTGCCAGCTCGGAAAGGGGGGACGGAAATTCACCCCTCCACTTT. Translated, it gives CASSERGDGNSPLHF.

The CDR3 reads CASSQVYKANTEAFF. As DNA, the CDR3 is TGTGCCAGCAGCCAGGTCTACAAAGCGAACACTGAAGCTTTCTTT. V and J are TRBV7-6 and TRBJ1-1; no firm D call. The CDR3 is 15 residues long. Germline V gene data show CDR1 as SGHVS and CDR2 as FNYEAQ. Trimming took off 5 bases at V and 1 base at J, with 14 bases between the two ends. Full variable domain (missing parts from reference TRBV7-6 and TRBJ1-1): GAGVSQSPRYKVTKRGQDVALRCDPISGHVSLYWYRQALGQGPEFLTYFNYEAQQDKSGLPNDRFSAERPEGSISTLTIQRTEQRDSAMYRCASSQVYKANTEAFFGQGTRLTVV.

This chain joins TRBV5-4 and TRBJ2-1, with 9 bases lining up with TRBD2. Trimming took 4 bases from V and 5 from J; bases not matched to a gene: 7. CDR1 is SGHNT, CDR2 YYREEE, per germline (reference sequence). This CDR3 is 15 amino acids long. The CDR3 spells CASSGSGSPHNEQFF. The CDR3 coding sequence is TGTGCCAGCAGCGGTAGCGGGAGTCCTCACAATGAGCAGTTCTTC.

The chain is built from TRBV7-3 and TRBJ1-1; D possibly corresponds to TRBD1 (5 bases). The CDR3 spans 16 residues. V was trimmed by 0 bases and J by 3 bases, leaving 14 bases between them. From germline, CDR1 is SGHTA and CDR2 FQGTGA. CDR3 nucleotide sequence: TGTGCCAGCAGCTTAACGGCAATGACAGTTTACACTGAAGCTTTCTTT. Protein sequence: CASSLTAMTVYTEAFF.

This sequence joins TRBV27 and TRBJ1-4, with 7 bases that match TRBD1. The germline V gene encodes CDR1 MNHEY and CDR2 SMNVEV (reference sequence). The V segment lost 4 bases and the J segment 7 bases; nucleotides outside the gene matches: 3. The CDR3 runs 13 residues. The CDR3 bases are TGTGCCAGCAGTTCACAGGGGTCTGAAAAACTGTTTTTT. It yields the protein CASSSQGSEKLFF.

This sequence joins TRBV24-1 and TRBJ2-2, with TRBD1 as a possible D gene (6 bases). This CDR3 has 17 residues. V was pared by 3 bases and J by 3 bases, with 16 bases between. The germline CDR1 and CDR2 sequences are KGHDR and SFDVKD. CDR3 DNA sequence: TGTGCCACCAGTGATCCAACTTTACAGGGCCACACCGGGGAGCTGTTTTTT. Protein: CATSDPTLQGHTGELFF.

The chain is built from TRBV29-1 and TRBJ1-4; 9 bases map to TRBD1. J was trimmed by 14 bases and V by 7 bases; bases with no gene match: 8. CDR1 is SQVTM, CDR2 ANQGSEA, per germline. CDR3 length equals 11 residues. The DNA of the CDR3 is TGCAGCGCGGACAGGGGCGGATCCCTGTTTTTT. This translates into CSADRGGSLFF.

The V gene is TRBV5-6, the J gene TRBJ1-2; perhaps TRBD1 as D (6 bases). Germline CDR1 is SGHDT and CDR2 is YYEEEE. V lost 5 bases and J lost 4, with 21 bases in between. This CDR3 contains 16 residues. CDR3 region: CASSGGRSVNAYGYTF. In DNA, the CDR3 is TGTGCCAGCAGTGGGGGCCGGTCAGTGAACGCCTATGGCTACACCTTC. The variable domain in full, with the rest retrieved from reference TRBV5-6 and TRBJ1-2, is DAGVTQSPTHLIKTRGQQVTLRCSPKSGHDTVSWYQQALGQGPQFIFQYYEEEERQRGNFPDRFSGHQFPNYSSELNVNALLLGDSALYLCASSGGRSVNAYGYTFGSGTRLTVV.

A word on this clone: One end of the junction fails to match germline, which may point to a read error. Other DNA variants within this sample encode the same CDR3. J is TRBJ1-1 and V is TRBV4-2; tentatively, D is TRBD1 (6 bases). CDR1 and CDR2 from the germline V gene are LGHNA and YNFKEQ. The CDR3 has 15 amino acids. In nucleotides, the CDR3 is TGTGCCAGCAGTCAAGAAGGGGGAGGGAACACTGAAGCTTTCTTT. The encoded protein is CASSQEGGGNTEAFF.

V and J are TRBV5-5 and TRBJ1-2; D may be TRBD1 (5 bases). CDR1 and CDR2 from the germline V gene are SGHKS and YYEKEE (reference sequence). The CDR3 has 15 amino acids. Trimming shortened V by 4 bases and J by 6 bases, and 19 bases separated the two germline ends. The CDR3 protein is CASSATRVGWDGYTF. DNA of the CDR3: TGTGCCAGCAGCGCGACCAGGGTGGGTTGGGATGGCTACACCTTC.

V and J are TRBV5-1 and TRBJ1-1; tentative D call: TRBD1 (6 bases). V lost 5 bases to trimming and J lost 2 bases, with 16 bases between them. The germline gives CDR1 SGHRS, CDR2 YFSETQ. The CDR3 runs to 15 residues. The CDR3 reads CASREQGLSNTEAFF. For the CDR3, the DNA is TGCGCCAGCAGAGAACAGGGTCTGTCTAACACTGAAGCTTTCTTT.

V gene TRBV6-2 or TRBV6-3 combines with J gene TRBJ1-2; 9 bases match TRBD1. The V gene end was trimmed by 3 bases and the J gene end by 1 base; junction bases not matched to a gene: 6. This CDR3 comprises 16 residues. Germline CDR1 reads MNHEY; CDR2 reads SVGEGT. CDR3 sequence: CASSYYRDRVNYGYTF. The CDR3 region has the DNA TGTGCCAGCAGTTATTACCGGGACAGGGTTAACTATGGCTACACCTTC.

This clone was observed a handful of times. V gene TRBV5-4 combines with J gene TRBJ2-7; a weak D match, TRBD1 (6 bases). Trimming pared 4 bases from V and 1 base from J, leaving 12 bases between. The V gene's germline CDR1 is SGHNT and CDR2 YYREEE (reference sequence). CDR3 length equals 14 residues. Here the CDR3 DNA reads TGTGCCAGCAGCACCTGGGACATTTCCTACGAGCAGTACTTC. Its translation is CASSTWDISYEQYF.

The gene calls are TRBV19 and TRBJ1-2; D not certain. The CDR3 is 13 residues long. The germline V gene encodes CDR1 LNHDA and CDR2 SQIVND (reference sequence). V shed 4 bases and J shed 3 bases, with 9 bases lying between them. The CDR3 reads CASSTNRDYGYTF. In DNA, the CDR3 is TGTGCCAGTAGTACGAACCGGGACTATGGCTACACCTTC. Based on the CDR3 plus reference TRBV19 and TRBJ1-2, the full variable domain is DGGITQSPKYLFRKEGQNVTLSCEQNLNHDAMYWYRQDPGQGLRLIYYSQIVNDFQKGDIAEGYSVSREKKESFPLTVTSAQKNPTAFYLCASSTNRDYGYTFGSGTRLTVV.

V and J are TRBV20-1 and TRBJ1-1, with a tentative D call TRBD1 (5 bases). This CDR3 is built from 10 residues. Trimming removed 6 bases at V and 11 bases at J, with 13 bases between. CDR1 DFQATT and CDR2 SNEGSKA come from the germline V gene (reference sequence). The CDR3 DNA follows: TGCAGTGCGGCAGGGTATGGGGCTTTCTTT. Its translation: CSAAGYGAFF.

CDR3 sequence (DNA): TGTGCCAGTAGTACACTAGCGGCCAGCACAGATACGCAGTATTTT. It yields the protein CASSTLAASTDTQYF. This chain links TRBV19 with TRBJ2-3; 8 positions match TRBD2. Germline V gene lookup returns CDR1 LNHDA and CDR2 SQIVND (reference sequence). The CDR3 is made up of 15 amino acids. V dropped 4 bases and J dropped 0; count of bases not matched to a gene: 3. The full variable domain, rest sourced from reference TRBV19 and TRBJ2-3, is DGGITQSPKYLFRKEGQNVTLSCEQNLNHDAMYWYRQDPGQGLRLIYYSQIVNDFQKGDIAEGYSVSREKKESFPLTVTSAQKNPTAFYLCASSTLAASTDTQYFGPGTRLTVL.

The chain combines TRBV7-9 with TRBJ2-2; D might be TRBD1 (6 bases). Trimming removed 3 bases at V and 1 base at J, with 6 bases between. In germline, CDR1 is SEHNR, CDR2 FQNEAQ (reference sequence). The CDR3 length is 14 residues. CDR3 residues: CASSLGQNTGELFF. For the CDR3, the DNA is TGTGCCAGCAGCTTGGGACAGAACACCGGGGAGCTGTTTTTT.